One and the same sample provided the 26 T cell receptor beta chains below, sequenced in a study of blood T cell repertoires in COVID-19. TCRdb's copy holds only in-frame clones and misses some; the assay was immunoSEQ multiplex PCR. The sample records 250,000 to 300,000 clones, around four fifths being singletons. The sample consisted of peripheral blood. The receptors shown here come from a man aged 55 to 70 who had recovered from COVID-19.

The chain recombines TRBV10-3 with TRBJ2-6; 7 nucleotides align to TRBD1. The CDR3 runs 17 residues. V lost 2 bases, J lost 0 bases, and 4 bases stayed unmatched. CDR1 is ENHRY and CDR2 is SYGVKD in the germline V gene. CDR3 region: CAISEQGVVSGANVLTF. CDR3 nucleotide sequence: TGTGCCATCAGTGAGCAGGGGGTGGTCTCTGGGGCCAACGTCCTGACTTTC.

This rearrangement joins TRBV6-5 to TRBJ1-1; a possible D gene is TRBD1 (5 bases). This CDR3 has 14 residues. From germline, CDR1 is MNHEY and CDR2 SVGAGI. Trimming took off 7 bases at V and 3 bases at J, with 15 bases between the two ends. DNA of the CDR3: TGTGCCAGCAAGGGGTCGGAGTTCGACACTGAAGCTTTCTTT. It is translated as CASKGSEFDTEAFF.

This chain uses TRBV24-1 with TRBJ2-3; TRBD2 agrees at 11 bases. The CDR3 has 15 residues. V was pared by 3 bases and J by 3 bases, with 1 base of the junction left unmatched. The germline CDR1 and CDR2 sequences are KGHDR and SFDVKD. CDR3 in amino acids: CATSDASGGTDTQYF. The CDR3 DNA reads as TGTGCCACCAGTGATGCTAGCGGGGGGACAGATACGCAGTATTTT.

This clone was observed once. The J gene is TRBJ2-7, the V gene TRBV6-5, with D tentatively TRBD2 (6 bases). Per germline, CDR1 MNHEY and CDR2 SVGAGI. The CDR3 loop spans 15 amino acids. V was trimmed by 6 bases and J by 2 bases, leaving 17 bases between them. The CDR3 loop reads CASSSPTRLPYEQYF. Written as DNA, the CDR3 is TGTGCCAGCAGCTCCCCGACTAGATTGCCCTACGAGCAGTACTTC.

This CDR3 reads CASSSHGTGGGSNYGYTF. CDR3 DNA sequence: TGCGCCAGCAGCTCTCACGGGACAGGGGGCGGCTCTAACTATGGCTACACCTTC. The chain employs TRBV5-1 and TRBJ1-2; TRBD1 matches at 12 bases. CDR1 is SGHRS, CDR2 YFSETQ, per germline. The CDR3 contains 18 residues. The V and J ends lost 3 bases and 0 bases, in that order; junction bases with no gene match: 9.

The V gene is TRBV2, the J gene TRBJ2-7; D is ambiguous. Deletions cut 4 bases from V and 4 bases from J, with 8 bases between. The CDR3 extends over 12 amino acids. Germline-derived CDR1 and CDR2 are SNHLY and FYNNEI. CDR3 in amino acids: CASSAWQYEQYF. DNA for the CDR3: TGTGCCAGCAGTGCGTGGCAGTACGAGCAGTACTTC.

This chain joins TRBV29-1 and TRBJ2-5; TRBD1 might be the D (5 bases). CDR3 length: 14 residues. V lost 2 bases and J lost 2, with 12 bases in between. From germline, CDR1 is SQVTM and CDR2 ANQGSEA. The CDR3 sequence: CSVEPPTVQETQYF. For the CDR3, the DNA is TGCAGCGTTGAACCACCGACAGTTCAAGAGACCCAGTACTTC. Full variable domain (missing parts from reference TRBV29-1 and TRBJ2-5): SAVISQKPSRDICQRGTSLTIQCQVDSQVTMMFWYRQQPGQSLTLIATANQGSEATYESGFVIDKFPISRPNLTFSTLTVSNMSPEDSSIYLCSVEPPTVQETQYFGPGTRLLVL.

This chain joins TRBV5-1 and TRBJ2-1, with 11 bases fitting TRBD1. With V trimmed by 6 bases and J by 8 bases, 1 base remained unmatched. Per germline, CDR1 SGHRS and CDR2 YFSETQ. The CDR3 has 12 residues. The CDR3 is CASKGQGDEQFF. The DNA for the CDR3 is TGCGCCAGCAAGGGACAGGGGGATGAGCAGTTCTTC.

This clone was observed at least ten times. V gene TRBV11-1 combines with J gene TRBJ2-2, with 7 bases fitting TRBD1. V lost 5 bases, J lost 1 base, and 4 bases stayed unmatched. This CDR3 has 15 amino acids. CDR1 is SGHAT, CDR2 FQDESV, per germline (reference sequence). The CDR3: CASSPWTGNTGELFF. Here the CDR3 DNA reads TGTGCCAGCAGCCCCTGGACAGGGAACACCGGGGAGCTGTTTTTT.

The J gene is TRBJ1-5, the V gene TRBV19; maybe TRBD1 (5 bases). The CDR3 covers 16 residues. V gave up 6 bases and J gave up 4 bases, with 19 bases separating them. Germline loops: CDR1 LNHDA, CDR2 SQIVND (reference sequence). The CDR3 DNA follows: TGTGCCAGTAGCGTCCGCGGGGCAGGGCGGAATCAGCCCCAGCATTTT. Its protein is CASSVRGAGRNQPQHF.

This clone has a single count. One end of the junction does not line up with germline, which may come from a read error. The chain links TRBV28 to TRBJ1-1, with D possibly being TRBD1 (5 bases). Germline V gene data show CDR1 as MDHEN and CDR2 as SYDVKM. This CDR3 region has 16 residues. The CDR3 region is CASSWGTGRMKTEAFF. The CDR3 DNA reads TGTGCCAGCAGTTGGGGCACGGGCCGGATGAAGACTGAAGCTTTCTTT.

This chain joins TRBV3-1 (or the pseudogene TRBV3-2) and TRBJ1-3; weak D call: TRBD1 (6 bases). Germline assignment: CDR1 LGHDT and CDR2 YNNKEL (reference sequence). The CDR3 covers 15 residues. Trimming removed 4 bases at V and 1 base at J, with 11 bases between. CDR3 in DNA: TGTGCCAGCAGCCGCCTCAGGGGATCTGGAAACACCATATATTTT. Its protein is CASSRLRGSGNTIYF.

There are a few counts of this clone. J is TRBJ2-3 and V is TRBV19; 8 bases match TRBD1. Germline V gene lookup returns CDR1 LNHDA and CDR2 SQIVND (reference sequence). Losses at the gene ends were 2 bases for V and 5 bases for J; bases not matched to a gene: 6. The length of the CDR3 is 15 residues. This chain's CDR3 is CASSIPGRGQDTQYF. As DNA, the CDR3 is TGTGCCAGTAGTATACCAGGCAGGGGGCAAGATACGCAGTATTTT.

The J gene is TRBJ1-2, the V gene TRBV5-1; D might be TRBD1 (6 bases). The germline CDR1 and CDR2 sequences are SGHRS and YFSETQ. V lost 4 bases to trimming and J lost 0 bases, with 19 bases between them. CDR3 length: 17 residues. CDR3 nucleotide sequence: TGCGCCAGCAGCCCAGCGCCGGGACACACTACTAACTATGGCTACACCTTC. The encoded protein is CASSPAPGHTTNYGYTF.

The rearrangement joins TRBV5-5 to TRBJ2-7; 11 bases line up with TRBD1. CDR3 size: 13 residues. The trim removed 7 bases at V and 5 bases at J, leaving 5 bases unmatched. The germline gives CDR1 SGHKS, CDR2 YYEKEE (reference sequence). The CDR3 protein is CASQGQGVDEQYF. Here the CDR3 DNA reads TGTGCCAGCCAGGGACAGGGGGTTGACGAGCAGTACTTC. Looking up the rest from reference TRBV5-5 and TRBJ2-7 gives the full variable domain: DAGVTQSPTHLIKTRGQQVTLRCSPISGHKSVSWYQQVLGQGPQFIFQYYEKEERGRGNFPDRFSARQFPNYSSELNVNALLLGDSALYLCASQGQGVDEQYFGPGTRLTVT.

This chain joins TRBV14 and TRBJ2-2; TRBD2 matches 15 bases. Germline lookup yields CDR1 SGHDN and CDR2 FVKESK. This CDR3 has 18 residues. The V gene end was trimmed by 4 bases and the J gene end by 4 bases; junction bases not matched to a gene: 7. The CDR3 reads CASSRTGLAGGITGELFF. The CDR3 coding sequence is TGTGCCAGCAGCCGAACGGGACTAGCGGGAGGCATCACCGGGGAGCTGTTTTTT.

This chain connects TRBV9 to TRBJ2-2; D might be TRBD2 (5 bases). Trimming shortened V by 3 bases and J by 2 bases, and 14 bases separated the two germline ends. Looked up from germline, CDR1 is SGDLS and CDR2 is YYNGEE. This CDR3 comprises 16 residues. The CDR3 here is CASSAFGDENTGELFF. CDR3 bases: TGTGCCAGCAGCGCATTCGGGGATGAAAACACCGGGGAGCTGTTTTTT.

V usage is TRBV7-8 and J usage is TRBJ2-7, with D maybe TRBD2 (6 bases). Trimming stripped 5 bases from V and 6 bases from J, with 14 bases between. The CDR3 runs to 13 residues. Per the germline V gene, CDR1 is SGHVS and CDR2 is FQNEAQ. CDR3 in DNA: TGTGCCAGCAGCGACGGGGGAGGCGGCGAGCAGTACTTC. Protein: CASSDGGGGEQYF.

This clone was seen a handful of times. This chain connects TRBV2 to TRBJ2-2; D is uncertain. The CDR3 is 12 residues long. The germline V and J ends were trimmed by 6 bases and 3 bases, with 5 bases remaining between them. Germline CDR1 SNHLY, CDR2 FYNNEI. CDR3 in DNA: TGTGCCAGCAGCAGATACACCGGGGAGCTGTTTTTT. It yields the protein CASSRYTGELFF.

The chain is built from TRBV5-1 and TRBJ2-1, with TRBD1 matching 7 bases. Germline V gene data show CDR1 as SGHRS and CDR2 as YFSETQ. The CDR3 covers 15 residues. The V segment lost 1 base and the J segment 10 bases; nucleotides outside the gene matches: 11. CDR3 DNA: TGCGCCAGCAGCTTGCGCCAGGGGGTAACGAGGGAGCAGTTCTTC. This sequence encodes CASSLRQGVTREQFF.

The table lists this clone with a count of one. CDR3 DNA: TGTGCCAGCAGCCCACCAGCAGGTTACTCCTACAATGAGCAGTTCTTC. As protein: CASSPPAGYSYNEQFF. This sequence joins TRBV7-9 and TRBJ2-1; D unclear. Germline loops: CDR1 SEHNR, CDR2 FQNEAQ (reference sequence). V lost 5 bases to trimming and J lost 0 bases, with 14 bases between them. The CDR3 extends over 16 amino acids.

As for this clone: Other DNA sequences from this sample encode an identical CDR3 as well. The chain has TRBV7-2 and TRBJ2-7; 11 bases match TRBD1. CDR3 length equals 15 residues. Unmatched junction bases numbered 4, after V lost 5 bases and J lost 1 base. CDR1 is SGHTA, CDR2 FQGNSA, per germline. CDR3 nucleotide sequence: TGTGCCAGCAGCCCTGGGACAGGGGGTTCCTACGAGCAGTACTTC. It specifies CASSPGTGGSYEQYF.

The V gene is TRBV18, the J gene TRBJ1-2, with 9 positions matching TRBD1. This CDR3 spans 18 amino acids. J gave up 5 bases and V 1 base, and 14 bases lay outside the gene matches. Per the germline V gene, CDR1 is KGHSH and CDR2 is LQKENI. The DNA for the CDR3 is TGTGCCAGCTCACCACTAACAGGGGGCGCGAGTGGTGGATATGGCTACACCTTC. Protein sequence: CASSPLTGGASGGYGYTF.

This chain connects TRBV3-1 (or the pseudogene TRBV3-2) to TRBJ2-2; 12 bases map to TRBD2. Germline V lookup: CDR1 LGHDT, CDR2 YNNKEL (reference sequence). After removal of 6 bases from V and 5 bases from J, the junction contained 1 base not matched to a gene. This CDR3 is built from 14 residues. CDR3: CASSGLAGTGELFF. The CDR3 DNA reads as TGTGCCAGCAGTGGACTAGCGGGAACCGGGGAGCTGTTTTTT.

In nucleotides, the CDR3 is TGCGCCAGCAGCTCCTCCGGGACTACCCGCCAAGAGACCCAGTACTTC. Translation: CASSSSGTTRQETQYF. The chain joins TRBV5-1 to TRBJ2-5, with 7 bases that match TRBD2. The CDR3 covers 16 residues. Germline V gene data show CDR1 as SGHRS and CDR2 as YFSETQ. Trimming took 3 bases from V and 1 from J; bases not matched to a gene: 9. The full variable domain, completed using reference TRBV5-1 and TRBJ2-5, is KAGVTQTPRYLIKTRGQQVTLSCSPISGHRSVSWYQQTPGQGLQFLFEYFSETQRNKGNFPGRFSGRQFSNSRSEMNVSTLELGDSALYLCASSSSGTTRQETQYFGPGTRLLVL.

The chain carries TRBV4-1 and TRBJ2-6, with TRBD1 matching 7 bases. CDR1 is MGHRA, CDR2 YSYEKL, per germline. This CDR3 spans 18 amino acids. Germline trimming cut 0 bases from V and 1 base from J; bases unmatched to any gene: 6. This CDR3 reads CASSQEGQDTSGANVLTF. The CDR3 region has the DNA TGCGCCAGCAGCCAAGAAGGACAGGACACGTCTGGGGCCAACGTCCTGACTTTC.